Each of the 9 T cell receptor beta chains below was sequenced from the same sample in a study of cytomegalovirus exposure and HLA in healthy donors. Amplification used 60 Vbeta primers and 13 Jbeta primers. This table comes from immunoSEQ multiplex PCR, and its TCRdb copy is limited to in-frame clones, with some not included. The table includes around 94,000 clones, around 69% detected once. Specimen: PBMCs. These receptors all come from a man aged 25-40 years in good health and CMV-seronegative.

The chain uses TRBV27 and TRBJ1-4; 7 bases fit TRBD1. The length of the CDR3 is 16 residues. Germline CDR1 MNHEY, CDR2 SMNVEV (reference sequence). Trimming took 5 bases from V and 3 from J; bases not matched to a gene: 9. The CDR3, as DNA: TGTGCCAGCAGTCAACTCAGGGGGGAGGCTAATGAAAAACTGTTTTTT. Its protein product is CASSQLRGEANEKLFF.

The chain joins TRBV2 to TRBJ1-4; a weak D match, TRBD1 (6 bases). V was pared by 7 bases and J by 6 bases, with 15 bases between. This CDR3 has 14 residues. From germline, CDR1 is SNHLY and CDR2 FYNNEI. The CDR3 DNA reads TGTGCCAGCAAAGACAGGATTCTAGATGAAAAACTGTTTTTT. This codes for CASKDRILDEKLFF.

V and J are TRBV9 and TRBJ2-2; 8 bases fit TRBD2. The J segment lost 4 bases and the V segment lost 2 bases, leaving 10 bases of the junction unmatched. Germline CDR1 reads SGDLS; CDR2 reads YYNGEE. The CDR3 length is 17 residues. The CDR3 DNA reads as TGTGCCAGCAGCGTCTCCTTCGGGACTAGTAGCACCGGGGAGCTGTTTTTT. Residues: CASSVSFGTSSTGELFF. Variable domain in full (rest from reference TRBV9 and TRBJ2-2): DSGVTQTPKHLITATGQRVTLRCSPRSGDLSVYWYQQSLDQGLQFLIQYYNGEERAKGNILERFSAQQFPDLHSELNLSSLELGDSALYFCASSVSFGTSSTGELFFGEGSRLTVL.

The sample holds a few counts of this clone. The chain is built from TRBV7-8 and TRBJ2-1; D remains unclear. Per germline, CDR1 SGHVS and CDR2 FQNEAQ. The ends were cut back, 3 bases at V and 7 bases at J, with 13 bases in the middle. The CDR3 contains 14 residues. CDR3 DNA: TGTGCCAGCAGCTTTGGGCCCCAACGGAATGAGCAGTTCTTC. It encodes CASSFGPQRNEQFF.

CDR3 nucleotide sequence: TGTGCCAGTAGTATACCCCGACAGCTACCAGGATACGAGCAGTACTTC. This gives the protein CASSIPRQLPGYEQYF. The V gene is TRBV19, the J gene TRBJ2-7; possibly TRBD1 for D (5 bases). The germline V and J ends were trimmed by 2 bases and 4 bases, with 18 bases remaining between them. Per germline, CDR1 LNHDA and CDR2 SQIVND (reference sequence). CDR3 length: 16 residues.

The chain links TRBV7-8 to TRBJ2-6; TRBD2 agrees at 7 bases. The CDR3 totals 17 residues. Per the germline V gene, CDR1 is SGHVS and CDR2 is FQNEAQ. The V gene end was trimmed by 5 bases and the J gene end by 0 bases; junction bases not matched to a gene: 7. CDR3 loop: CASSPMGGISGANVLTF. The CDR3 DNA reads TGTGCCAGCAGCCCAATGGGGGGGATCTCTGGGGCCAACGTCCTGACTTTC.

This clone was counted a few times. The rearrangement links TRBV11-2 to TRBJ2-7; D may be TRBD2 (6 bases). The CDR3 runs 14 residues. V was pared by 5 bases and J by 0 bases, with 11 bases between. Per the germline V gene, CDR1 is SGHAT and CDR2 is FQNNGV. DNA of the CDR3: TGTGCCAGCAGCCCCGGGACTGGCTCCTACGAGCAGTACTTC. Amino acids: CASSPGTGSYEQYF.

The chain is built from TRBV5-4 and TRBJ2-2, with 9 nucleotides matching TRBD1. Germline CDR1 is SGHNT and CDR2 is YYREEE (reference sequence). This CDR3 region has 14 residues. J was trimmed by 6 bases and V by 3 bases; bases with no gene match: 3. DNA for the CDR3: TGTGCCAGCAGCTCGGGACAGGGAGCCGGGGAGCTGTTTTTT. As protein: CASSSGQGAGELFF.

The V and J genes are TRBV7-9 and TRBJ1-5; 11 bases are shared with TRBD1. In germline, CDR1 is SEHNR, CDR2 FQNEAQ (reference sequence). This CDR3 is 17 amino acids long. V lost 4 bases, J lost 7 bases, and 12 bases stayed unmatched. This chain's CDR3 is CASSWVPPGTGGQPQHF. The CDR3 region has the DNA TGTGCCAGCAGCTGGGTTCCTCCCGGGACAGGGGGACAGCCCCAGCATTTT.